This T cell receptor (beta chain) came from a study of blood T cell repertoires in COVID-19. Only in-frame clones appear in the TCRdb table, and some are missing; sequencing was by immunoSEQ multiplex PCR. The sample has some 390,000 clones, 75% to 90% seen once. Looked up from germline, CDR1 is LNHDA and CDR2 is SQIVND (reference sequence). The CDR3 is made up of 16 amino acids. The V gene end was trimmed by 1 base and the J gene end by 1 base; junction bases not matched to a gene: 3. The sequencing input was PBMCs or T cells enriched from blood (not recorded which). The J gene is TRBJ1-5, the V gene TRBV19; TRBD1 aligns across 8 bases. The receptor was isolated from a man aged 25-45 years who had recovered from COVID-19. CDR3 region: CASSIAGGASNQPQHF. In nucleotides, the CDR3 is TGTGCCAGTAGTATAGCAGGGGGCGCGAGCAATCAGCCCCAGCATTTT.